Below are 19 T cell receptor beta chains sequenced from a single sample in a study of breast tumors, draining lymph nodes, adjacent tissues. TCRdb reanalysed the multiplex PCR reads using MiXCR and keeps one entry per CDR3 protein. The profile shows 150,000 to 200,000 distinct CDR3 sequences, roughly 30% of them singletons. The lymph nodes were axillary draining lymph nodes from breast cancer patients. The material sequenced was axillary lymph node tissue. These receptors were taken from a female donor with breast cancer. Some clones in this sample may be carry-over from other donors' samples.

A word on this clonotype: Sequence at one end of the junction differs from germline and may be a read error. The chain uses TRBV19 and TRBJ2-5; tentative D call: TRBD2 (6 bases). The CDR3 length is 13 residues. CDR1 LNHDA and CDR2 SQIVND come from the germline V gene (reference sequence). This CDR3 is CAGSIGGGETQYF. Written as DNA, the CDR3 is TGTGCCGGTAGTATTGGTGGGGGGGAGACCCAGTACTTC.

This chain joins TRBV6-1 and TRBJ2-1; the match to TRBD2 covers 8 bases. With V trimmed by 0 bases and J by 5 bases, 3 bases remained unmatched. Germline CDR1 MNHNS, CDR2 SASEGT. The CDR3 loop spans 15 amino acids. The CDR3 DNA reads TGTGCCAGCAGTGAAGCGTGGGGACTAGACAATGAGCAGTTCTTC. Protein product: CASSEAWGLDNEQFF.

Turning to this clonotype: This may be a read error: a much more frequent sequence differs by one nucleotide. The rearrangement links TRBV11-3 to TRBJ2-2; 8 nucleotides agree with TRBD1. The CDR3 runs to 18 residues. Losses at the gene ends were 4 bases for V and 1 base for J; bases not matched to a gene: 11. Germline V gene data show CDR1 as SGHNT and CDR2 as YENEEA. CDR3 residues: CASSWRMTGVRNTGELFF. The CDR3 region has the DNA TGTGCCAGCAGCTGGAGAATGACAGGGGTAAGGAACACCGGGGAGCTGTTTTTT.

Concerning this clonotype itself: This may arise from a read error, as a much more abundant clone is one base away. The chain's CDR3 is CASSSQGGSNQPQHF. The CDR3 DNA is TGCGCCAGCAGCTCACAGGGGGGGAGCAATCAGCCCCAGCATTTT. The gene calls are TRBV5-1 and TRBJ1-5; 8 positions agree with TRBD1. The CDR3 covers 15 residues. V shed 3 bases and J 1 base; nucleotides not matched to a gene: 3. Germline values: CDR1 SGHRS, CDR2 YFSETQ. The variable domain in full, with the rest retrieved from reference TRBV5-1 and TRBJ1-5, is KAGVTQTPRYLIKTRGQQVTLSCSPISGHRSVSWYQQTPGQGLQFLFEYFSETQRNKGNFPGRFSGRQFSNSRSEMNVSTLELGDSALYLCASSSQGGSNQPQHFGDGTRLSIL.

This clonotype has at least ten counts. The gene calls are TRBV7-8 and TRBJ1-5; D perhaps matches TRBD1 (5 bases). V was shortened by 7 bases and J by 4 bases, with 8 bases between the two germline ends. Germline lookup yields CDR1 SGHVS and CDR2 FQNEAQ. The length of the CDR3 is 12 residues. The CDR3 protein is CASTDRNQPQHF. The DNA of the CDR3 is TGTGCCAGCACCGACAGAAATCAGCCCCAGCATTTT.

To note about this clonotype: Just one base apart from a much larger clone, this may be a read error. Since the CDR3 does not end with the conserved phenylalanine or tryptophan, this likely comes from a read error. V is TRBV5-5 and J is TRBJ2-7; no clear D gene. V was shortened by 0 bases and J by 6 bases, with 7 bases between the two germline ends. This CDR3 region has 12 residues. The germline gives CDR1 SGHKS, CDR2 YYEKEE (reference sequence). The CDR3 DNA follows: TGTGCCAGCAGCTTGGGAGGTATCGAGCAGTACCTC. Translated, it gives CASSLGGIEQYL.

This clonotype came up once. Since a much larger clone is just one base distant, this may be a read error. The CDR3, as DNA: TGTGCCAGCAGCTTACTGGGGCCAGGGATGTACGGGCAGTACTTC. Translation: CASSLLGPGMYGQYF. V usage is TRBV11-3 and J usage is TRBJ2-7; D might be TRBD1 (5 bases). Germline V lookup: CDR1 SGHNT, CDR2 YENEEA. The CDR3 spans 15 residues. The full variable domain, rest sourced from reference TRBV11-3 and TRBJ2-7, is EAGVVQSPRYKIIEKKQPVAFWCNPISGHNTLYWYLQNLGQGPELLIRYENEEAVDDSQLPKDRFSAERLKGVDSTLKIQPAELGDSAVYLCASSLLGPGMYGQYFGPGTRLTVT.

There are a few counts of this clonotype. The gene calls are TRBV4-2 and TRBJ2-4; D is uncertain. CDR1 and CDR2 from the germline V gene are LGHNA and YNFKEQ. V lost 0 bases and J lost 4, with 10 bases in between. The CDR3 runs 15 residues. CDR3 residues: CASSQEVRTKNIQYF. In DNA, the CDR3 is TGTGCCAGCAGCCAAGAGGTCAGAACGAAAAACATTCAGTACTTC.

This clonotype was detected a few times. V and J are TRBV4-2 and TRBJ2-5; 15 bases agree with TRBD2. V trimming: 4 bases; J trimming: 5 bases; junction bases outside the gene matches: 8. CDR1 is LGHNA, CDR2 YNFKEQ, per germline. This CDR3 is 17 amino acids long. The CDR3 here is CASSPPGLAGGRETQYF. The CDR3 DNA reads TGTGCCAGCAGCCCACCGGGACTAGCGGGAGGTCGGGAGACCCAGTACTTC.

This clonotype was recorded at least ten times. The chain joins TRBV9 to TRBJ2-1; 7 bases are shared with TRBD2. The V gene's germline CDR1 is SGDLS and CDR2 YYNGEE. V shed 8 bases, J shed 7 bases, and the junction held 12 bases outside the gene matches. The CDR3 has 14 amino acids. CDR3 sequence: CASSPTGGRNEQFF. CDR3 DNA sequence: TGTGCCAGTTCTCCTACGGGGGGAAGGAATGAGCAGTTCTTC.

About this clonotype: An end of the junction does not agree with germline; a read error may underlie this. This chain joins TRBV6-6 and TRBJ2-7; 9 bases are shared with TRBD1. In germline, CDR1 is MNHNY, CDR2 SVGAGI (reference sequence). This CDR3 comprises 16 residues. CDR3 coding DNA: TGTGCCGGCAGTAAAGACTGGGACAGGGTCTCCTACGTGCAGTACTTC. It is translated as CAGSKDWDRVSYVQYF.

This clonotype was observed at least ten times. The chain combines TRBV11-2 with TRBJ2-1; TRBD1 matches 10 bases. CDR3 length: 14 residues. After removal of 5 bases from V and 8 bases from J, the junction contained 6 bases not matched to a gene. The germline V gene encodes CDR1 SGHAT and CDR2 FQNNGV. This CDR3 reads CASSQIGTGDEQFF. The CDR3 coding sequence is TGTGCCAGCAGCCAGATTGGGACAGGGGATGAGCAGTTCTTC.

The rearrangement uses TRBV25-1 and TRBJ1-2; 9 bases agree with TRBD1. The trim removed 3 bases at V and 6 bases at J, leaving 8 bases unmatched. Germline V gives CDR1 MGHDK, CDR2 SYGVNS. The CDR3 consists of 15 residues. As DNA, the CDR3 is TGTGCCAGCAGTGACTGGACAGGGGCCGGGAATGGCTACACCTTC. This sequence encodes CASSDWTGAGNGYTF.

This clonotype was seen ten or more times. The chain links TRBV6-5 to TRBJ1-6; D is possibly TRBD1 (5 bases). CDR1 is MNHEY, CDR2 SVGAGI, per germline. This CDR3 region has 13 residues. With 5 bases removed from V and 9 bases from J, the gap between germline ends came to 11 bases. This CDR3 reads CASSQQGSSPLHF. CDR3 nucleotides: TGTGCCAGCAGTCAGCAGGGTAGTTCACCCCTCCACTTT.

Comments on this clonotype: This may be a read error: a much more frequent sequence differs by one nucleotide. V and J are TRBV20-1 and TRBJ2-1; 7 bases are shared with TRBD2. This CDR3 is 15 amino acids long. CDR1 DFQATT and CDR2 SNEGSKA come from the germline V gene (reference sequence). Losses at the gene ends were 0 bases for V and 8 bases for J; bases not matched to a gene: 10. CDR3 in DNA: TGCAGTGCTAGAGATCGGGGCGGGAGAACGCATGAGCAGTTCTTC. This gives the protein CSARDRGGRTHEQFF.

The table lists this clonotype with a count of one. This CDR3 reads CSAEQRSSGANVLTF. CDR3 nucleotide sequence: TGCAGTGCGGAACAGCGGAGCTCTGGGGCCAACGTCCTGACTTTC. This chain joins TRBV20-1 and TRBJ2-6; weak D call: TRBD2 (5 bases). Trimming removed 6 bases at V and 0 bases at J, with 12 bases between. Germline CDR1 reads DFQATT; CDR2 reads SNEGSKA (reference sequence). This CDR3 region has 15 residues.

This clonotype was seen repeatedly, ten times or more. This chain links TRBV19 with TRBJ1-4; D ambiguous. Trimming removed 2 bases from V and 7 bases from J, with 11 bases in between. Germline CDR1 is LNHDA and CDR2 is SQIVND (reference sequence). The CDR3 is 14 residues long. The CDR3 nucleotides read TGTGCCAGTAGTATAAGGGCGGGCACTGAAAAACTGTTTTTT. As protein: CASSIRAGTEKLFF.

In this sample, this clonotype turned up many times. The rearrangement joins TRBV24-1 to TRBJ2-1; unclear D gene. The CDR3 length is 15 residues. Trimming pared 3 bases from V and 12 bases from J, leaving 20 bases between. Germline lookup yields CDR1 KGHDR and CDR2 SFDVKD. CDR3 protein: CATSDPTRGPPRQFF. CDR3 coding DNA: TGTGCCACCAGTGATCCCACCCGTGGACCACCCCGGCAGTTCTTC.

There are many counts of this clonotype. The chain links TRBV12-3 or TRBV12-4 to TRBJ2-7, with a weak D call TRBD1 (6 bases). The CDR3 is made up of 15 amino acids. V lost 5 bases to trimming and J lost 4 bases, with 18 bases between them. DNA of the CDR3: TGTGCCAGCAGTCCTGAAACAGGGTTCCGGTACGAGCAGTACTTC. This codes for CASSPETGFRYEQYF.